Following are 12 T cell receptor beta chains from one sample sequenced in a study of Ad26.COV2.S vaccination and SARS-CoV-2 variants. Stated treatment: 15 to 20 received Ad26.COV2.S at low or high dose, single or two shots; about 5 received placebo; per-sample allocation not given. Collection of samples fell on day 63 after the first vaccine or placebo injection. Clones were read by immunoSEQ multiplex PCR, and TCRdb kept only the in-frame ones, dropping some. This sample carries a few hundred thousand clones, roughly 90% of them seen once, and the ten largest clones take about 5%. The source was peripheral blood, collected in a trial of Ad26.COV2.S vaccine versus placebo. The source is a person aged 18 to 59 who received the Ad26.COV2.S COVID-19 vaccine or a placebo.

The gene calls are TRBV4-1 and TRBJ2-2; TRBD1 or TRBD2 may be the D gene (5 bases each). The CDR3 consists of 18 residues. Germline CDR1 and CDR2: MGHRA and YSYEKL. Deletions cut 4 bases from V and 6 bases from J, with 24 bases between. The CDR3 DNA follows: TGCGCCAGCAGCCCGACCGACAGTTTTGGGCTGGGGGCCGGGGAGCTGTTTTTT. It codes for CASSPTDSFGLGAGELFF.

A remark on this clone: The junction does not match germline at one end; this may be a read error. The V gene is TRBV18, the J gene TRBJ1-1, with 8 bases lining up with TRBD1. This CDR3 has 13 residues. Germline V gives CDR1 KGHSH, CDR2 LQKENI. CDR3 DNA: TGTGCCAGCTCACCGGAAGGACAGGGTGAAACTTTCTTT. Protein sequence: CASSPEGQGETFF.

V usage is TRBV28 and J usage is TRBJ2-1, with D possibly TRBD2 on 6 matching bases. This CDR3 has 15 amino acids. Germline loops: CDR1 MDHEN, CDR2 SYDVKM. Trimming left V 3 bases short and J 0 bases short, with 9 bases between. Here the CDR3 reads CASSLDGSSYNEQFF. DNA for the CDR3: TGTGCCAGCAGTTTGGACGGGAGCTCCTACAATGAGCAGTTCTTC. The variable domain in full, with the rest retrieved from reference TRBV28 and TRBJ2-1, is DVKVTQSSRYLVKRTGEKVFLECVQDMDHENMFWYRQDPGLGLRLIYFSYDVKMKEKGDIPEGYSVSREKKERFSLILESASTNQTSMYLCASSLDGSSYNEQFFGPGTRLTVL.

This clone showed up just once. The chain carries TRBV6-5 and TRBJ1-5; tentatively, D is TRBD1 (5 bases). This CDR3 spans 15 amino acids. In germline, CDR1 is MNHEY, CDR2 SVGAGI. V lost 0 bases and J lost 4, with 10 bases in between. For the CDR3, the DNA is TGTGCCAGCAGTTACTCTGAGGGACCTAATCAGCCCCAGCATTTT. It yields the protein CASSYSEGPNQPQHF.

This chain joins TRBV5-1 and TRBJ2-7; D is uncertain. The ends were cut back, 0 bases at V and 7 bases at J, with 17 bases in the middle. The CDR3 is made up of 15 amino acids. CDR1 and CDR2 from the germline V gene are SGHRS and YFSETQ. In DNA form, the CDR3 reads TGCGCCAGCAGCTTGGCTTTAGGAGCCCCGGAAGAGCAGTACTTC. Residues: CASSLALGAPEEQYF.

This clone was seen a few times. As DNA, the CDR3 is TGTGCCAGCAGTTACGGGCAGGCTGCCTTCAATCAGCCCCAGCATTTT. It translates to CASSYGQAAFNQPQHF. The V gene is TRBV6-2 or TRBV6-3, the J gene TRBJ1-5; no clear D. Germline CDR1 reads MNHEY; CDR2 reads SVGEGT. V was pared by 2 bases and J by 3 bases, with 14 bases between. CDR3 length: 16 residues.

The chain is built from TRBV29-1 and TRBJ1-1; D gene uncertain. The CDR3 length is 12 residues. V gave up 7 bases and J gave up 1 base, with 10 bases separating them. Germline-derived CDR1 and CDR2 are SQVTM and ANQGSEA. CDR3 sequence: CSGSNSNTEAFF. CDR3 bases: TGCAGCGGATCAAATTCGAACACTGAAGCTTTCTTT. The whole variable domain, filled in from reference TRBV29-1 and TRBJ1-1, reads SAVISQKPSRDICQRGTSLTIQCQVDSQVTMMFWYRQQPGQSLTLIATANQGSEATYESGFVIDKFPISRPNLTFSTLTVSNMSPEDSSIYLCSGSNSNTEAFFGQGTRLTVV.

The rearrangement uses TRBV12-3 or TRBV12-4 and TRBJ1-3; no firm D call. The germline V and J ends were trimmed by 2 bases and 7 bases, with 3 bases remaining between them. The CDR3 has 11 residues. The CDR3 spells CASSLRNTIYF. CDR3 DNA: TGTGCCAGCAGTTTAAGGAACACCATATATTTT.

This chain connects TRBV3-1 (or the pseudogene TRBV3-2) to TRBJ1-5; D is unresolved. The CDR3 runs 13 residues. In germline, CDR1 is LGHDT, CDR2 YNNKEL (reference sequence). The V and J ends lost 4 bases and 6 bases respectively, with 10 bases between them. The CDR3: CASSPRASQPQHF. The DNA of the CDR3 is TGTGCCAGCAGCCCTCGGGCGTCTCAGCCCCAGCATTTT.

This clone was recorded once. The chain is built from TRBV11-3 and TRBJ2-3, with D perhaps TRBD1 or TRBD2 (5 bases each). The CDR3 is 14 amino acids. CDR1 is SGHNT, CDR2 YENEEA, per germline. Trimming removed 5 bases at V and 2 bases at J, with 11 bases between. The chain's CDR3 is CASSPRDHTDTQYF. The DNA for the CDR3 is TGTGCCAGCAGCCCCCGGGACCACACAGATACGCAGTATTTT.

The V call is TRBV10-3, the J call TRBJ2-7, with TRBD2 as a possible D gene (5 bases). Germline CDR1 and CDR2: ENHRY and SYGVKD. This CDR3 has 13 residues. The V and J ends lost 0 bases and 5 bases respectively, with 8 bases between them. The CDR3 loop is CAISESRGNEQYV. CDR3 coding DNA: TGTGCCATCAGTGAGTCCAGAGGGAACGAGCAGTACGTC.

The rearrangement links TRBV6-1 to TRBJ2-7, with TRBD1 matching 8 bases. This CDR3 is 15 amino acids long. Trimming cost V 2 bases and J 0 bases; bases outside gene matches: 3. Germline CDR1 MNHNS, CDR2 SASEGT. CDR3 region: CASSERQGSSYEQYV. The CDR3, as DNA: TGTGCCAGCAGTGAAAGACAGGGGAGCTCCTACGAGCAGTACGTC.